These 3 T cell receptor beta chains came from one sample sequenced in a study of T cell responses to AZD1222 COVID-19 vaccine. The method was immunoSEQ multiplex PCR; TCRdb's version includes in-frame clones alone and lacks a portion of them. The sample has over 120,000 clones, roughly 90% seen once. Material: peripheral blood, obtained 28 days after the second AZD1222 dose. Receptors originate from an adult who received the AZD1222 COVID-19 vaccine.

This clone has a single count. The chain employs TRBV7-9 and TRBJ2-5, with TRBD2 matching over 14 bases. The J segment lost 4 bases and the V segment lost 1 base, leaving 5 bases of the junction unmatched. The CDR3 loop spans 17 amino acids. The V gene's germline CDR1 is SEHNR and CDR2 FQNEAQ (reference sequence). CDR3 protein: CASSLGTSGRYGETQYF. Here the CDR3 DNA reads TGTGCCAGCAGCTTAGGGACTAGCGGGAGGTATGGAGAGACCCAGTACTTC.

This sequence joins TRBV28 and TRBJ1-1; D is undetermined. Looked up from germline, CDR1 is MDHEN and CDR2 is SYDVKM. The CDR3 length is 12 residues. Trimming removed 6 bases from V and 6 bases from J, with 11 bases in between. The CDR3 loop is CASRILNAEAFF. The CDR3 coding sequence is TGTGCCAGCAGAATTCTAAACGCTGAAGCTTTCTTT.

The genes are TRBV7-9 and TRBJ1-1; D is unresolved. This CDR3 has 11 amino acids. Germline V gives CDR1 SEHNR, CDR2 FQNEAQ (reference sequence). V lost 4 bases and J lost 7, with 7 bases in between. The CDR3 loop reads CASSYNYEAFF. CDR3 nucleotide sequence: TGTGCCAGCAGCTACAATTATGAAGCTTTCTTT.